Sequencing of this T cell receptor (beta chain) was carried out in a study of T cells after yellow fever vaccination. TCRdb reanalysed the 5' RACE reads using MiXCR and keeps one entry per CDR3 protein. The repertoire has some 150,000 distinct CDR3 sequences, around 9% of them found once; the top ten carry 35% to 40%. V lost 5 bases and J lost 2, with 9 bases in between. Looked up from germline, CDR1 is MNHEY and CDR2 is SVGEGT. The CDR3 has 13 amino acids. The chain is built from TRBV6-2 or TRBV6-3 and TRBJ2-5; D perhaps matches TRBD1 (6 bases). The TCR comes from a man aged 18 to 29 who received the YFV17D yellow fever vaccine. The input for sequencing was CD8+ T cells sorted from PBMCs, taken 45 days after the yellow fever booster vaccination. The CDR3 DNA is TGTGCCAGCAGTGGGGACATTCAAGAGACCCAGTACTTC. Translated, it gives CASSGDIQETQYF.